These 21 T cell receptor beta chains share one sample of origin, sequenced in a study of blood T cells in healthy people across ages. Primed by a sample-barcoded 5' primer and a J-beta primer mix, a second PCR proceeded for about 6 to 11 cycles. TCRdb re-called the 5' RACE reads with MiXCR, one entry per CDR3 protein. The sample has about 940,000 distinct CDR3 sequences, 45% to 50% seen once. The sequencing input was blood. The receptor source for this set is a man under 40 in good health.

V is TRBV2 and J is TRBJ2-7; 11 bases align to TRBD2. Germline CDR1 and CDR2: SNHLY and FYNNEI. V shed 2 bases and J 2 bases; nucleotides not matched to a gene: 11. The CDR3 contains 18 residues. DNA for the CDR3: TGTGCCAGCAGTGAATGGGCTAGCGGGGGGCTTACTCCCTACGAGCAGTACTTC. Protein product: CASSEWASGGLTPYEQYF.

The CDR3 is CATSDLYRDTGELFF. In nucleotides, the CDR3 is TGTGCCACCAGTGATTTATACAGGGACACCGGGGAGCTGTTTTTT. The V gene is TRBV24-1, the J gene TRBJ2-2; weak D call: TRBD1 (6 bases). The germline gives CDR1 KGHDR, CDR2 SFDVKD. The CDR3 contains 15 residues. V lost 1 base to trimming and J lost 3 bases, with 8 bases between them.

This clonotype showed up just a few times. The chain uses TRBV29-1 and TRBJ2-3; D is possibly TRBD1 or TRBD2 (5 bases each). The CDR3 covers 14 residues. Trimming removed 2 bases at V and 0 bases at J, with 9 bases between. The germline gives CDR1 SQVTM, CDR2 ANQGSEA. CDR3 sequence: CSVEWGGSTDTQYF. In DNA form, the CDR3 reads TGCAGCGTTGAATGGGGCGGGAGCACAGATACGCAGTATTTT.

The chain has TRBV21-1 and TRBJ2-3; the table names TRBD2, a call not compared with the DNA. TRBV21-1 is labeled a pseudogene. This CDR3 comprises 20 residues. Here the CDR3 DNA reads TGTGCCAGCAGCCCGACCGGACAGGGCTGTACTAGCGGGCTCCCAGATACGCAGTATTTT. Translation: CASSPTGQGCTSGLPDTQYF.

The chain carries TRBV29-1 and TRBJ2-1; no clear D gene. The CDR3 covers 12 residues. Germline lookup yields CDR1 SQVTM and CDR2 ANQGSEA. Trimming took 0 bases from V and 8 from J, leaving 8 bases between them. CDR3 sequence: CSVEDSSDEQFF. CDR3 nucleotide sequence: TGCAGCGTTGAAGACAGTTCGGATGAGCAGTTCTTC.

The rearrangement joins TRBV7-2 to TRBJ1-5; perhaps TRBD1 as D (6 bases). The CDR3 spans 16 residues. Trimming stripped 5 bases from V and 3 bases from J, with 17 bases between. Germline CDR1 and CDR2: SGHTA and FQGNSA. This CDR3 reads CASSPRRTGPNQPQHF. The CDR3, as DNA: TGTGCCAGCAGCCCCCGCCGCACAGGGCCCAATCAGCCCCAGCATTTT.

The chain couples TRBV12-3 or TRBV12-4 to TRBJ1-6, with TRBD1 identical over 8 bases. The ends lost 4 bases at V and 9 bases at J; junction bases unmatched: 11. This CDR3 region has 16 residues. Here the CDR3 reads CASSSGIRQGTSPLHF. CDR3 nucleotide sequence: TGTGCCAGCAGTTCCGGTATACGACAGGGGACTTCACCCCTCCACTTT.

The chain uses TRBV5-6 and TRBJ2-1, with TRBD2 identical over 8 bases. This CDR3 is 16 amino acids long. Germline CDR1 SGHDT, CDR2 YYEEEE. V was clipped by 5 bases and J by 4 bases; unmatched bases: 11. This CDR3 is CASSSIGGLGYNEQFF. DNA for the CDR3: TGTGCCAGCAGTTCGATCGGGGGACTAGGGTACAATGAGCAGTTCTTC.

This rearrangement joins TRBV4-1 to TRBJ1-5; unclear D gene. V shed 0 bases and J shed 4 bases, with 10 bases lying between them. This CDR3 region has 15 residues. The germline CDR1 and CDR2 sequences are MGHRA and YSYEKL. The CDR3 region is CASSQDLRLNQPQHF. The CDR3 DNA reads TGCGCCAGCAGCCAAGATTTGAGGCTGAATCAGCCCCAGCATTTT.

The chain joins TRBV9 to TRBJ1-1, with D perhaps TRBD1 (5 bases). The CDR3 loop spans 16 amino acids. With 1 base removed from V and 3 bases from J, the gap between germline ends came to 16 bases. Germline CDR1 SGDLS, CDR2 YYNGEE. This chain's CDR3 is CASSVMGGYADTEAFF. Written as DNA, the CDR3 is TGTGCCAGCAGCGTAATGGGGGGTTATGCGGACACTGAAGCTTTCTTT.

This clonotype showed up many times. The chain has TRBV12-3 or TRBV12-4 and TRBJ2-7; no clear D. The CDR3 consists of 13 residues. With 6 bases removed from V and 1 base from J, the gap between germline ends came to 10 bases. The CDR3 protein is CASSFGVSYEQYF. CDR3 nucleotides: TGTGCCAGCAGCTTTGGTGTGTCCTACGAGCAGTACTTC.

The chain combines TRBV3-1 with TRBJ2-5; TRBD2 matches at 9 bases. Germline V gene lookup returns CDR1 LGHDT and CDR2 YNNKEL (reference sequence). V lost 3 bases and J lost 4; bases outside the gene matches: 6. The CDR3 is 15 amino acids. CDR3 sequence (DNA): TGTGCCAGCAGCCATCTCCCAGCGGGGGGAGAGACCCAGTACTTC. Its translation: CASSHLPAGGETQYF.

V gene TRBV5-1 combines with J gene TRBJ2-7, with a tentative D call TRBD1 (5 bases). There are 15 residues in the CDR3. In germline, CDR1 is SGHRS, CDR2 YFSETQ. Between the trimmed V and J ends, which lost 0 bases and 0 bases, there was a span of 10 bases. CDR3 DNA sequence: TGCGCCAGCAGCTTGGACAGGTCCTACTCCTACGAGCAGTACTTC. Protein: CASSLDRSYSYEQYF.

The genes are TRBV4-3 and TRBJ2-7; the D is unclear. This CDR3 has 15 amino acids. The germline V gene encodes CDR1 LGHNA and CDR2 YSLEER. V lost 0 bases to trimming and J lost 3 bases, with 12 bases between them. This chain's CDR3 is CASSQDQRLSYEQYF. The CDR3 DNA reads as TGCGCCAGCAGCCAAGATCAACGACTTAGCTACGAGCAGTACTTC.

This clonotype was observed a few times. The chain couples TRBV12-3 or TRBV12-4 to TRBJ2-5, with 11 bases that match TRBD2. With V trimmed by 6 bases and J by 5 bases, 8 bases remained unmatched. There are 15 residues in the CDR3. The CDR3 bases are TGTGCCAGCAGGCTTAGCGGGGGGGCGTTGGAGACCCAGTACTTC. Its translation is CASRLSGGALETQYF.

The chain combines TRBV12-3 or TRBV12-4 with TRBJ1-1; 7 nucleotides line up with TRBD1. V lost 5 bases and J lost 7; bases outside the gene matches: 10. This CDR3 has 14 amino acids. The DNA for the CDR3 is TGTGCCAGCAGTCTAAACGCAGGGGGGTATGAAGCTTTCTTT. Translation: CASSLNAGGYEAFF.

V usage is TRBV11-3 and J usage is TRBJ2-3, with D possibly matching TRBD1 (5 bases). CDR3 length: 16 residues. Germline V lookup: CDR1 SGHNT, CDR2 YENEEA. The V gene lost 5 bases and the J gene lost 0 bases, with 15 bases spanning the gap. The CDR3 here is CASSQGVSSSTDTQYF. CDR3 DNA: TGTGCCAGCAGCCAGGGTGTCTCCTCTAGCACAGATACGCAGTATTTT.

This chain joins TRBV7-2 and TRBJ2-5; D might be TRBD2 (5 bases). The CDR3 is 10 amino acids. Germline loops: CDR1 SGHTA, CDR2 FQGNSA. The V end lost 10 bases, the J end lost 7 bases, and 10 bases lay between the germline ends. CDR3 nucleotides: TGTGCCACCGGCGGAGGGACCCAGTACTTC. This encodes CATGGGTQYF.

This chain joins TRBV20-1 and TRBJ2-5; D ambiguous. The DNA end is more similar to TRBJ2-7, so the J call may be wrong. The CDR3 is 14 residues long. Germline V CDR1 and CDR2: DFQATT, SNEGSKA (reference sequence). CDR3: CSARDGSVSHEQYF. CDR3 nucleotides: TGCAGTGCTAGAGATGGGTCCGTTTCCCACGAGCAGTACTTC.

This sequence joins TRBV21-1 and TRBJ1-1. TRBV21-1 is flagged as a pseudogene. The CDR3 spans 16 residues. This CDR3 reads CASSKEVTARNTEAFF. The DNA of the CDR3 is TGTGCCAGCAGCAAAGAGGTCACTGCCCGGAACACTGAAGCTTTCTTT.

The J gene is TRBJ2-2, the V gene TRBV7-2, with TRBD1 as a possible D gene (5 bases). From germline, CDR1 is SGHTA and CDR2 FQGNSA. Trimming removed 0 bases at V and 0 bases at J, with 14 bases between. This CDR3 has 18 amino acids. CDR3 loop: CASSLAPPQQANTGELFF. Written as DNA, the CDR3 is TGTGCCAGCAGCTTAGCTCCCCCCCAACAGGCGAACACCGGGGAGCTGTTTTTT. The full variable domain, completed using reference TRBV7-2 and TRBJ2-2, is GAGVSQSPSNKVTEKGKDVELRCDPISGHTALYWYRQSLGQGLEFLIYFQGNSAPDKSGLPSDRFSAERTGGSVSTLTIQRTQQEDSAVYLCASSLAPPQQANTGELFFGEGSRLTVL.